These 2 T cell receptor beta chains were sequenced from one sample in a study of control samples from healthy donors and cancer patients. TCRdb's copy holds only in-frame clones and misses some; the assay was immunoSEQ multiplex PCR. This table has approximately 110,000 clones, about nine tenths appearing once. The sequenced material came from blood. These receptors were taken from a woman younger than 30 in good health.

The V call is TRBV7-9, the J call TRBJ1-1; tentative D call: TRBD1 (6 bases). The CDR3 consists of 14 residues. The V and J ends lost 2 bases and 3 bases respectively, with 10 bases between them. The germline V gene encodes CDR1 SEHNR and CDR2 FQNEAQ (reference sequence). CDR3 sequence reads: CASSLQGIHTEAFF. The CDR3 DNA reads as TGTGCCAGCAGCTTACAGGGGATACACACTGAAGCTTTCTTT.

The chain has TRBV7-2 and TRBJ1-6, with 7 nucleotides matching TRBD1. V dropped 6 bases and J dropped 3; count of bases not matched to a gene: 2. CDR1 is SGHTA and CDR2 is FQGNSA in the germline V gene. The CDR3 runs 14 residues. The CDR3 DNA reads TGTGCCAGCAGAGGGACAGACTATAATTCACCCCTCCACTTT. This translates into CASRGTDYNSPLHF.